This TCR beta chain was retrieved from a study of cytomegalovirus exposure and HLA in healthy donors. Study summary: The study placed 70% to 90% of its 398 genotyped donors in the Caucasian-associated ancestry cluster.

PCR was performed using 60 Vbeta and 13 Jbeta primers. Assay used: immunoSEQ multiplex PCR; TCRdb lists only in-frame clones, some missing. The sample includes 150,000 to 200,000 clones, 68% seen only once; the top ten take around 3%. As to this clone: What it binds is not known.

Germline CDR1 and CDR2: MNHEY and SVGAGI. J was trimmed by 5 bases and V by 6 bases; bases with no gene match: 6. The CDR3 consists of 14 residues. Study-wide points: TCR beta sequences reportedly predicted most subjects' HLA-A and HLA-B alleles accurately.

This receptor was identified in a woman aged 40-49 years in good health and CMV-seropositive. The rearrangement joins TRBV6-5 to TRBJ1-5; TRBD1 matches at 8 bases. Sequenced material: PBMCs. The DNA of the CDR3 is TGTGCCAGCAGCACCGACAGGGGAGATCAGCCCCAGCATTTT. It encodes CASSTDRGDQPQHF.